This is a list of T cell receptor beta chains from one sample in a study of OX40 agonist ivuxolimab in advanced cancers. The protocol was immunoSEQ multiplex PCR, while the TCRdb copy is restricted to in-frame clones and leaves out a portion. The sample includes tens of thousands of clones, about 83% seen only once; the top ten take almost 0.65%. Specimen: CD4+ or CD8+ T cells sorted from blood, collected in a trial of the OX40 agonist ivuxolimab. The receptor set was obtained from an adult with an advanced solid tumor such as melanoma, head and neck, liver or kidney cancer. CDR3s leave out the opening cysteine and the closing phenylalanine or tryptophan. D genes are given only for firm matches.

>.|TRBJ1-1|TRBV11-2
ASSFGITEAF
>TRBD1|TRBJ1-2|TRBV18
ASSPGQGARNYGYT
>.|TRBJ1-6|TRBV19
ASSIGNVRDNSPLH
>.|TRBJ1-4|TRBV6-1
ASSEAGTEKLF
>.|TRBJ1-1|TRBV30
AWSKVFGTEAF
>.|TRBJ1-1|TRBV27
ASSFMSGARRHEAF
>.|TRBJ1-3|TRBV9
ASSVATPGNTIY
>TRBD2|TRBJ2-1|TRBV28
ASSSVRAGGSDEQF
>.|TRBJ2-5|TRBV7-9
ASSKGLTGQETQY
>.|TRBJ1-1|TRBV2
ARGVTNTEAF
>TRBD2|TRBJ2-2|TRBV7-8
ASSLASGESGELF
>TRBD1|TRBJ1-1|TRBV7-9
ASRGGTDENTEAF
>.|TRBJ1-5|TRBV15
ATSRGRASGSVDQPQH
>.|TRBJ2-5|TRBV19
ASSIGGGGETQY
>.|TRBJ2-3|TRBV28
ASKTAGAPVHTQY
>.|TRBJ1-2|TRBV5-8
ASSFGRANYGYT
>TRBD2|TRBJ2-5|TRBV18
ASSPNSGGPLGETQY
>.|TRBJ1-1|TRBV7-9
ASSLEMGRGTEAF
>TRBD1|TRBJ2-2|TRBV11-1
ASSRRQGEIGELF
>.|TRBJ2-7|TRBV29-1
SAADSYEQY
>TRBD1|TRBJ1-6|TRBV7-2
ASSYRDRNSPLH
>.|TRBJ2-5|TRBV2
ASSGLGGQETQY
>TRBD2|TRBJ2-1|TRBV5-4
ASSFAGGHNEQF
>TRBD1|TRBJ1-3|TRBV19
ASSAITGTGFSGNTIY
>.|TRBJ2-3|TRBV7-9
ASSRLQGTDTQY
>TRBD1|TRBJ1-4|TRBV19
ASSDRVVEKLF
>TRBD1|TRBJ2-7|TRBV5-1
ASTIPGQGTEQY
>.|TRBJ2-7|TRBV6-5
ASSERGNYEQY
>TRBD2|TRBJ2-1|TRBV9
ASSVVAGKTNEQF
>.|TRBJ1-1|TRBV30
AWSRGSERNTEAF
>.|TRBJ2-3|TRBV15
ATSREWGSTDTQY
>.|TRBJ2-1|TRBV12-1
ASSFDRPSYNEQF